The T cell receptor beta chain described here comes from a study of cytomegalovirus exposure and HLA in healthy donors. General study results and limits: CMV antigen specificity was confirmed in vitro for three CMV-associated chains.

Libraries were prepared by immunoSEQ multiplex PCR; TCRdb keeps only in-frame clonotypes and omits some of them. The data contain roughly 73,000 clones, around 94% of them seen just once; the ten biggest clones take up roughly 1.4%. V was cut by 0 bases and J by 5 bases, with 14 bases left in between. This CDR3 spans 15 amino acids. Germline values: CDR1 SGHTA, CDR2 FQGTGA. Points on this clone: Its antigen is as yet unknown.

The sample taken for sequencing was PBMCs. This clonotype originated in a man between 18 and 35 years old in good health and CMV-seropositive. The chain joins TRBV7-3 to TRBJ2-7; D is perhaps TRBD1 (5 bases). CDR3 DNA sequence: TGTGCCAGCAGCTTAACGTTTCAGGGTCCCCACGAGCAGTACTTC. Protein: CASSLTFQGPHEQYF.